This passage covers 21 T cell receptor beta chains from one sample sequenced in a study of cytomegalovirus exposure and HLA in healthy donors. Both 60 Vbeta primers and 13 Jbeta primers went into the PCR. The protocol was immunoSEQ multiplex PCR, while the TCRdb copy is restricted to in-frame clones and leaves out a portion. The sample contains tens of thousands of clones, roughly three quarters of which appear only once. The sequenced sample was PBMCs. These receptors originate from a male donor in good health and CMV-seronegative.

This clone was detected a few times. In DNA, the CDR3 is TGTGCCAGTAGTGGCGGGTATCAGCCCCAGCATTTT. Amino acid sequence: CASSGGYQPQHF. The gene calls are TRBV19 and TRBJ1-5, with unresolved D. Germline V gives CDR1 LNHDA, CDR2 SQIVND (reference sequence). V dropped 5 bases and J dropped 5 bases, with 7 bases sitting between them. CDR3 length equals 12 residues.

V is TRBV6-4 and J is TRBJ2-3; 8 positions match TRBD2. This CDR3 region has 14 residues. The ends lost 7 bases at V and 5 bases at J; junction bases unmatched: 8. The germline V gene has CDR1 MRHNA and CDR2 SNTAGT. In DNA form, the CDR3 reads TGTGCCAGCATGTCGGGGGGGAGGGGAGATACGCAGTATTTT. It is translated as CASMSGGRGDTQYF.

This clone was detected only once. The chain is built from TRBV19 and TRBJ1-4; D not resolved. Germline V lookup: CDR1 LNHDA, CDR2 SQIVND (reference sequence). This CDR3 has 15 amino acids. Trimming removed 5 bases at V and 2 bases at J, with 12 bases between. CDR3 nucleotides: TGTGCCAGTAGTGTACCTAGCGGGACTAATGAAAAACTGTTTTTT. Its protein product is CASSVPSGTNEKLFF.

The chain carries TRBV10-2 and TRBJ2-1, with 10 bases aligning to TRBD2. With V trimmed by 9 bases and J by 9 bases, 8 bases remained unmatched. In germline, CDR1 is WSHSY, CDR2 SAAADI. The CDR3 has 13 residues. This CDR3 reads CASEVAGGSEQFF. The CDR3 DNA reads TGCGCCAGTGAGGTAGCGGGGGGTAGTGAGCAGTTCTTC.

This sequence joins TRBV28 and TRBJ1-5, with D possibly matching TRBD1 (6 bases). V was cut by 6 bases and J by 4 bases, with 10 bases left in between. The germline V gene has CDR1 MDHEN and CDR2 SYDVKM. The CDR3 sequence is 13 residues long. The CDR3 bases are TGTGCCAGCAGGGGGGCTGGAAATCAGCCCCAGCATTTT. It encodes CASRGAGNQPQHF.

This clone has a handful of counts. V and J are TRBV4-3 and TRBJ2-1, with D maybe TRBD2 (6 bases). CDR1 and CDR2 from the germline V gene are LGHNA and YSLEER. Trimming removed 4 bases from V and 6 bases from J, with 25 bases in between. The CDR3 is made up of 18 amino acids. Written as DNA, the CDR3 is TGCGCCAGCAGCCCCGGAGGAGGGCCTCGGTGGATCCTCAATGAGCAGTTCTTC. Residues: CASSPGGGPRWILNEQFF.

V and J are TRBV6-4 and TRBJ2-3, with TRBD1 matching over 10 bases. The CDR3 is 15 residues long. Germline values: CDR1 MRHNA, CDR2 SNTAGT. The V and J ends lost 5 bases and 3 bases, in that order; junction bases with no gene match: 5. The CDR3 spells CASSTGTGDTDTQYF. Here the CDR3 DNA reads TGTGCCAGCAGTACCGGGACAGGGGATACAGATACGCAGTATTTT.

This chain uses TRBV28 with TRBJ1-2; 10 bases are a match to TRBD1. Germline CDR1 is MDHEN and CDR2 is SYDVKM. The CDR3 runs 15 residues. The V gene end was trimmed by 6 bases and the J gene end by 4 bases; junction bases not matched to a gene: 8. The CDR3 region is CASRAGTGDGYGYTF. In DNA form, the CDR3 reads TGTGCCAGCAGGGCCGGGACAGGGGACGGCTATGGCTACACCTTC.

The chain joins TRBV18 to TRBJ1-5; D is undetermined. Trimming shortened V by 2 bases and J by 2 bases, and 13 bases separated the two germline ends. Germline V gene lookup returns CDR1 KGHSH and CDR2 LQKENI. The CDR3 runs to 16 residues. This chain's CDR3 is CASSPGGNSGNQPQHF. CDR3 DNA sequence: TGTGCCAGCTCACCAGGCGGGAACTCGGGCAATCAGCCCCAGCATTTT.

This clone appeared a single time. The chain couples TRBV20-1 to TRBJ1-1, with 8 bases aligning to TRBD1. Per germline, CDR1 DFQATT and CDR2 SNEGSKA (reference sequence). The CDR3 is 11 residues long. The CDR3 coding sequence is TGCAGAGGACAGGGTCGGGCTGAAGCTTTCTTT. Its translation: CRGQGRAEAFF.

The chain has TRBV4-3 and TRBJ2-1, with D possibly TRBD2 on 6 matching bases. The CDR3 length is 14 residues. Deletions cut 1 base from V and 4 bases from J, with 8 bases between. CDR1 is LGHNA and CDR2 is YSLEER in the germline V gene. The CDR3 DNA is TGCGCCAGCAGCCAAGGGACTACTTACAATGAGCAGTTCTTC. It is translated as CASSQGTTYNEQFF.

The V and J genes are TRBV4-3 and TRBJ2-4, with D maybe TRBD1 (7 bases). The CDR3 has 16 amino acids. Germline CDR1 LGHNA, CDR2 YSLEER. V lost 2 bases and J 6 bases, leaving 17 bases between the germline ends. DNA for the CDR3: TGCGCCAGCAGCCAAAACAGGGGAAGGGGAGGAAACATTCAGTACTTC. Translated, it gives CASSQNRGRGGNIQYF.

The chain couples TRBV30 to TRBJ2-6; D is ambiguous. CDR1 and CDR2 (germline): GTSNPN, SVGIG (reference sequence). V dropped 0 bases and J dropped 0 bases, with 12 bases sitting between them. The CDR3 length is 17 residues. Here the CDR3 reads CAWSVTSTISGANVLTF. The CDR3 DNA is TGTGCCTGGAGTGTAACTTCCACGATCTCTGGGGCCAACGTCCTGACTTTC.

The CDR3 region is CASSIEQGSGYTF. CDR3 nucleotide sequence: TGTGCCAGTAGTATAGAGCAGGGCTCTGGCTACACCTTC. V usage is TRBV19 and J usage is TRBJ1-2, with a weak D call TRBD1 (5 bases). CDR1 and CDR2 from the germline V gene are LNHDA and SQIVND (reference sequence). V shed 0 bases and J shed 7 bases, with 9 bases lying between them. The CDR3 length is 13 residues. Combining the CDR3 with reference TRBV19 and TRBJ1-2 gives the whole variable domain DGGITQSPKYLFRKEGQNVTLSCEQNLNHDAMYWYRQDPGQGLRLIYYSQIVNDFQKGDIAEGYSVSREKKESFPLTVTSAQKNPTAFYLCASSIEQGSGYTFGSGTRLTVV.

This sequence joins TRBV27 and TRBJ1-2; TRBD1 agrees at 8 bases. Looked up from germline, CDR1 is MNHEY and CDR2 is SMNVEV (reference sequence). J gave up 3 bases and V 4 bases, and 13 bases lay outside the gene matches. The CDR3 is 17 residues long. CDR3 sequence reads: CASSSHGRGRGDYGYTF. The CDR3 nucleotides are TGTGCCAGCAGTTCCCATGGCAGGGGGCGCGGGGACTATGGCTACACCTTC.

V is TRBV6-5 and J is TRBJ2-6, with D possibly matching TRBD1 (6 bases). The CDR3 extends over 14 amino acids. V shed 10 bases and J shed 7 bases, with 17 bases lying between them. Germline CDR1 is MNHEY and CDR2 is SVGAGI. The CDR3 protein is CATLGALGANVLTF. The CDR3 bases are TGTGCCACACTGGGGGCTCTGGGAGCCAACGTCCTGACTTTC.

The chain links TRBV7-9 to TRBJ2-1; TRBD1 matches 7 bases. Unmatched junction bases numbered 2, after V lost 5 bases and J lost 7 bases. Germline CDR1 and CDR2: SEHNR and FQNEAQ (reference sequence). The CDR3 runs to 12 residues. The CDR3 nucleotides read TGTGCCAGCAGCCAACAGGGGAATGAGCAGTTCTTC. Its protein is CASSQQGNEQFF.

The chain carries TRBV27 and TRBJ1-1; TRBD1 might be the D (5 bases). The CDR3 is 12 amino acids. The ends were cut back, 6 bases at V and 6 bases at J, with 11 bases in the middle. Germline-derived CDR1 and CDR2 are MNHEY and SMNVEV (reference sequence). As DNA, the CDR3 is TGTGCCAGCAGGGCAGGGTTTGCTGAAGCTTTCTTT. It translates to CASRAGFAEAFF.

V usage is TRBV2 and J usage is TRBJ1-1; D unresolved. V was trimmed by 3 bases and J by 8 bases, leaving 10 bases between them. CDR3 length: 12 residues. Per germline, CDR1 SNHLY and CDR2 FYNNEI. CDR3 protein: CASSEEGREAFF. CDR3 nucleotide sequence: TGTGCCAGCAGTGAGGAAGGGAGAGAAGCTTTCTTT.

The genes are TRBV11-2 and TRBJ2-3; D gene uncertain. The CDR3 is 14 amino acids. The ends were cut back, 1 base at V and 1 base at J, with 6 bases in the middle. Germline assignment: CDR1 SGHAT and CDR2 FQNNGV. The CDR3 is CASSLGTRTDTQYF. DNA for the CDR3: TGTGCCAGCAGCTTAGGTACTCGCACAGATACGCAGTATTTT. The variable domain in full, with the rest retrieved from reference TRBV11-2 and TRBJ2-3, is EAGVAQSPRYKIIEKRQSVAFWCNPISGHATLYWYQQILGQGPKLLIQFQNNGVVDDSQLPKDRFSAERLKGVDSTLKIQPAKLEDSAVYLCASSLGTRTDTQYFGPGTRLTVL.

J is TRBJ1-2 and V is TRBV19; 8 nucleotides match TRBD1. The germline V gene has CDR1 LNHDA and CDR2 SQIVND (reference sequence). This CDR3 has 12 amino acids. J lost 4 bases, V lost 10 bases, and 5 bases had no gene match. The CDR3 here is CAIDRGGYGYTF. DNA of the CDR3: TGTGCCATCGACAGGGGTGGCTATGGCTACACCTTC.